The clone carrying this T cell receptor (beta chain) came up many times. TCRdb recomputed calls from the 5' RACE reads with MiXCR, one row per CDR3 protein. The sample shows hundreds of thousands of distinct CDR3 sequences, around 21% of them seen only once. The data derive from a study of identical twins. CDR1 and CDR2 from the germline V gene are SGHDN and FVKESK. V lost 0 bases and J 6 bases, leaving 3 bases between the germline ends. The CDR3 totals 12 residues. The same sample was also used in a study of T cells expressing NK-cell markers. As that report states: There were a handful of donors in whom these clonotypes also led the CD3+CD56-NKG2C+ fraction.

The sequenced material came from PBMCs. The TCR comes from a woman younger than 30 in good health. The rearrangement links TRBV14 to TRBJ2-1, with D unresolved. The CDR3 nucleotides read TGTGCCAGCAGCCAAGAGTGCAATGAGCAGTTCTTC. This translates into CASSQECNEQFF.